The clone carrying this T cell receptor (beta chain) was seen only once. This specimen comes from a study of CD8 T cells in Susac syndrome. With random hexamers, roughly 0.45 to 1 ug RNA was reverse transcribed. Across 54 Vbeta and 13 Jbeta, TCR beta CDR3 was amplified with immunoSEQ multiplex PCR. Using its own MiXCR run on the immunoSEQ multiplex PCR reads, TCRdb lists one record per CDR3 protein. This table has roughly 120,000 distinct CDR3 sequences, around 96% appearing once. Germline V lookup: CDR1 SQVTM, CDR2 ANQGSEA. The CDR3 totals 12 residues. V was clipped by 6 bases and J by 7 bases; unmatched bases: 3. TCR beta from blood CD8+ and CD4+ T cells was sequenced. TEMRA cells underwent FACS enrichment and CD8+ and CD4+ T cells underwent negative isolation.

This chain connects TRBV29-1 to TRBJ2-1, with 10 bases that match TRBD2. Source material: CD4+ T cells from PBMCs. The receptor was derived from a human donor in good health. This chain's CDR3 is CSVGLATNEQFF. The CDR3 bases are TGCAGCGTGGGACTAGCGACGAATGAGCAGTTCTTC.